This T cell receptor beta chain was sequenced for a study of identical twins. Notes on the study in general: Within beta out-of-frame sequences, the excess sharing observed between twins was weaker.

This clonotype was picked up a small number of times. What it binds is not known. From the 5' RACE reads, TCRdb called clonotypes with MiXCR, one entry per CDR3 protein. This table has roughly 250,000 distinct CDR3 sequences, around 15% appearing once. Trimming stripped 5 bases from V and 4 bases from J, with 15 bases between. Looked up from germline, CDR1 is DFQATT and CDR2 is SNEGSKA (reference sequence). The CDR3 runs to 14 residues. This sequence joins TRBV20-1 and TRBJ2-4; the D gene is possibly TRBD1 (6 bases). This clonotype was sampled from a young woman in good health. Material: memory (CD45RO+) T cells sorted from blood. Here the CDR3 reads CSALDSSTKNIQYF. The CDR3, as DNA: TGCAGTGCTCTGGACAGTTCTACAAAAAACATTCAGTACTTC.